Following are 20 T cell receptor beta chains from one sample sequenced in a study of cytomegalovirus exposure and HLA in healthy donors (TCRdb year 2017). Libraries were built with the immunoSEQ multiplex PCR assay. For the multiplex PCR, a mixture combining 60 forward primers for TCR Vbeta segments and 13 reverse primers for TCR Jbeta segments was used. TCRdb limited this immuneACCESS table to in-frame rearrangements with V and J called. A share of clones is missing; checked studies link under half to unresolved V genes, and the rest is unexplained. For this sample there are approximately 190,000 clones; approximately 90% appear just once. More than 1% of the sample is taken by the ten largest. What was sequenced was PBMCs. The receptors shown here come from a boy aged 2 to 10 in good health and CMV-seronegative.

V and J are TRBV10-3 and TRBJ2-3, with 11 bases identical to TRBD2. CDR1 is ENHRY and CDR2 is SYGVKD in the germline V gene. The CDR3 contains 17 residues. With 3 bases clipped from V and 2 bases from J, the junction kept 7 bases outside the gene matches. DNA for the CDR3: TGTGCCATCAGTGATAAGGCTAGCGGGGGGAACACAGATACGCAGTATTTT. This sequence encodes CAISDKASGGNTDTQYF.

The V and J genes are TRBV5-8 and TRBJ1-5, with a possible D match to TRBD1 (5 bases). V lost 5 bases, J lost 0 bases, and 9 bases lay in between. Germline CDR1 is SGHTS and CDR2 is YDEGEE. The CDR3 runs to 14 residues. CDR3 loop: CASRADSSNQPQHF. As DNA, the CDR3 is TGTGCCAGCAGAGCCGACAGTAGCAATCAGCCCCAGCATTTT.

The rearrangement links TRBV14 to TRBJ2-7; D perhaps matches TRBD1 (5 bases). The length of the CDR3 is 16 residues. From germline, CDR1 is SGHDN and CDR2 FVKESK. The ends were cut back, 0 bases at V and 0 bases at J, with 12 bases in the middle. The DNA of the CDR3 is TGTGCCAGCAGCCAAGATAGGGGTTTAACCTCCTACGAGCAGTACTTC. Residues: CASSQDRGLTSYEQYF.

The chain carries TRBV5-8 and TRBJ2-3; D call uncertain. Looked up from germline, CDR1 is SGHTS and CDR2 is YDEGEE. The CDR3 is made up of 14 amino acids. The ends were cut back, 4 bases at V and 1 base at J, with 10 bases in the middle. The CDR3 DNA follows: TGTGCCAGCAGCATAACAGTAGGCACAGATACGCAGTATTTT. Translation: CASSITVGTDTQYF.

V and J are TRBV19 and TRBJ1-5; D gene ambiguous. CDR3 length: 12 amino acids. The V end was cut by 4 bases, the J end by 6 bases, with 7 bases between. Germline V CDR1 and CDR2: LNHDA, SQIVND (reference sequence). The CDR3 sequence: CASSTQFQPQHF. CDR3 in DNA: TGTGCCAGTAGTACCCAGTTTCAGCCCCAGCATTTT.

The rearrangement links TRBV30 to TRBJ2-2, with 8 bases that match TRBD2. The CDR3 runs 14 residues. The germline V gene encodes CDR1 GTSNPN and CDR2 SVGIG (reference sequence). The trim removed 0 bases at V and 13 bases at J, leaving 10 bases unmatched. CDR3 residues: CAWSVVQRGSGLFF. In DNA, the CDR3 is TGTGCCTGGAGTGTGGTCCAGCGGGGGAGTGGGCTGTTTTTT.

The genes are TRBV19 and TRBJ1-6; 8 bases are a match to TRBD1. CDR3 size: 17 residues. Germline V gene data show CDR1 as LNHDA and CDR2 as SQIVND (reference sequence). The ends lost 5 bases at V and 8 bases at J; junction bases unmatched: 14. CDR3 loop: CASSYSSGQGWYSPLHF. DNA for the CDR3: TGTGCCAGTAGTTACTCCTCCGGACAGGGATGGTATTCACCCCTCCACTTT.

This clone was found once. The chain uses TRBV6-5 and TRBJ1-6, with a weak D call TRBD1 (6 bases). The germline V gene encodes CDR1 MNHEY and CDR2 SVGAGI. V lost 6 bases to trimming and J lost 7 bases, with 16 bases between them. The CDR3 sequence is 15 residues long. Written as DNA, the CDR3 is TGTGCCAGCAGCCTGGCTGGGGGCGGGAATTCACCCCTCCACTTT. It specifies CASSLAGGGNSPLHF.

This chain's CDR3 is CASPGGEKLFF. Here the CDR3 DNA reads TGTGCCAGCCCGGGAGGGGAGAAACTGTTTTTT. The genes are TRBV25-1 and TRBJ1-4; maybe TRBD1 (5 bases). CDR1 MGHDK and CDR2 SYGVNS come from the germline V gene. The CDR3 totals 11 residues. Trimming removed 8 bases at V and 11 bases at J, with 12 bases between.

The J gene is TRBJ2-2, the V gene TRBV6-4; no definite D call. The germline V and J ends were trimmed by 10 bases and 5 bases, with 14 bases remaining between them. From germline, CDR1 is MRHNA and CDR2 SNTAGT. This CDR3 region has 13 residues. This CDR3 is CATRRSGTGELFF. For the CDR3, the DNA is TGTGCCACCCGGCGGTCTGGAACCGGGGAGCTGTTTTTT.

The DNA of the CDR3 is TGTGCCAGCAGCTTACAGGAGGATACCGGGGAGCTGTTTTTT. This encodes CASSLQEDTGELFF. The chain uses TRBV11-1 and TRBJ2-2; D possibly corresponds to TRBD2 (5 bases). Germline CDR1 SGHAT, CDR2 FQDESV (reference sequence). The CDR3 is 14 residues long. V was trimmed by 2 bases and J by 5 bases, leaving 9 bases between them.

The chain links TRBV5-1 to TRBJ2-1; D call uncertain. Germline V lookup: CDR1 SGHRS, CDR2 YFSETQ. V dropped 2 bases and J dropped 0 bases, with 9 bases sitting between them. This CDR3 contains 15 residues. CDR3 sequence (DNA): TGCGCCAGCAGCTTATCGGTGCTCTCCTACAATGAGCAGTTCTTC. Translation: CASSLSVLSYNEQFF.

The genes are TRBV28 and TRBJ2-1; TRBD2 matches 7 bases. The CDR3 consists of 16 residues. From germline, CDR1 is MDHEN and CDR2 SYDVKM. Losses at the gene ends were 6 bases for V and 9 bases for J; bases not matched to a gene: 17. CDR3 region: CASSSPVNGGEVEQFF. The CDR3 region has the DNA TGTGCCAGCAGCTCGCCGGTTAATGGGGGGGAGGTTGAGCAGTTCTTC.

This chain connects TRBV30 to TRBJ2-4; TRBD2 might be the D (5 bases). Germline V CDR1 and CDR2: GTSNPN, SVGIG (reference sequence). V dropped 1 base and J dropped 4 bases, with 8 bases sitting between them. This CDR3 has 13 amino acids. The CDR3 sequence: CAWSESGKNIQYF. The CDR3 DNA is TGTGCCTGGAGTGAGTCGGGGAAAAACATTCAGTACTTC.

The chain links TRBV11-3 to TRBJ2-3, with 8 positions matching TRBD2. The CDR3 contains 16 residues. Per germline, CDR1 SGHNT and CDR2 YENEEA. The V and J ends lost 5 bases and 1 base, in that order; junction bases with no gene match: 8. The CDR3 DNA is TGTGCCAGCAGCGAAGAGGGCGGGAGGCGCACAGATACGCAGTATTTT. Translation gives CASSEEGGRRTDTQYF.

The chain links TRBV5-1 to TRBJ2-2, with TRBD2 matching over 10 bases. Trimming took 0 bases from V and 4 from J; bases not matched to a gene: 3. Germline CDR1 is SGHRS and CDR2 is YFSETQ. The CDR3 runs to 16 residues. The CDR3 sequence is CASSLEAGGGTGELFF. For the CDR3, the DNA is TGCGCCAGCAGCTTGGAAGCGGGAGGGGGCACCGGGGAGCTGTTTTTT.

This chain uses TRBV6-5 with TRBJ2-5, with 7 bases identical to TRBD1. Germline trimming cut 10 bases from V and 4 bases from J; bases unmatched to any gene: 6. The V gene's germline CDR1 is MNHEY and CDR2 SVGAGI. This CDR3 spans 12 amino acids. The CDR3 reads CATTTGVETQYF. The DNA of the CDR3 is TGTGCCACCACCACAGGGGTAGAGACCCAGTACTTC.

The gene calls are TRBV9 and TRBJ1-3, with 10 bases identical to TRBD1. Germline CDR1 is SGDLS and CDR2 is YYNGEE. J lost 4 bases, V lost 6 bases, and 7 bases had no gene match. The CDR3 is 15 amino acids. CDR3 sequence reads: CASTWGTGAGNTIYF. DNA for the CDR3: TGTGCCAGCACATGGGGGACAGGGGCAGGAAACACCATATATTTT. The full variable domain, rest sourced from reference TRBV9 and TRBJ1-3, is DSGVTQTPKHLITATGQRVTLRCSPRSGDLSVYWYQQSLDQGLQFLIQYYNGEERAKGNILERFSAQQFPDLHSELNLSSLELGDSALYFCASTWGTGAGNTIYFGEGSWLTVV.

The chain combines TRBV14 with TRBJ1-5; D is uncertain. V lost 0 bases and J lost 7, with 16 bases in between. Germline CDR1 and CDR2: SGHDN and FVKESK. This CDR3 region has 16 residues. The CDR3 sequence: CASSQDLGLPGQPQHF. The CDR3, as DNA: TGTGCCAGCAGCCAAGATCTAGGCCTGCCGGGACAGCCCCAGCATTTT.

The V call is TRBV7-8, the J call TRBJ2-5, with a tentative D call TRBD2 (7 bases). The CDR3 totals 16 residues. V lost 1 base to trimming and J lost 3 bases, with 15 bases between them. Per the germline V gene, CDR1 is SGHVS and CDR2 is FQNEAQ. The CDR3 sequence: CASSLGGGVREETQYF. In DNA, the CDR3 is TGTGCCAGCAGCTTAGGAGGGGGGGTACGGGAAGAGACCCAGTACTTC.